Described below is a single T cell receptor beta chain sequence and its context. What it binds is unknown. Template material for amplifying TCR beta CDR3 regions consisted of RNA transcripts. An initial round of RT-PCR targeting the TCR CDR3 relied on the HTBI primer set. In TCRdb, the multiplex PCR reads were re-called with MiXCR into one record per CDR3 protein. Counted here are approximately 600,000 distinct CDR3 sequences, about 20% occurring once; the ten biggest clones make up roughly a third. Diagnosis relied on clinical symptoms, serum thyroxine and TRAb, thyroid ultrasound and orbital computed tomography. PBMCs came from 9 to 10 ml fresh peripheral blood. The data were taken from a study of T cells in Graves' hyperthyroidism and ophthalmopathy. J was trimmed by 10 bases and V by 0 bases; bases with no gene match: 9. The CDR3 is 16 residues long. From germline, CDR1 is MNHEY and CDR2 SVGAGI.

Study results and caveats: Before onset, by a median of about seven months, the model predicted ophthalmopathy. From stable hyperthyroidism, ophthalmopathy was set apart by a 13 V-J model.

Specimen: blood. The J gene is TRBJ1-6, the V gene TRBV6-5, with TRBD1 matching over 7 bases. The clonotype comes from a man aged 25-45 years with Graves' ophthalmopathy. For the CDR3, the DNA is TGTGCCAGCAGTTACTCAGGGACAGAACGGCGGTCACCCCTCCACTTT. Protein: CASSYSGTERRSPLHF.